The T cell receptor beta chain described here comes from a study of T cell clonotyping in hematopoietic cell transplantation. Trimming took 9 bases from V and 2 from J; bases not matched to a gene: 11. Germline loops: CDR1 MDHEN, CDR2 SYDVKM. The CDR3 is made up of 15 amino acids. This table comes from immunoSEQ multiplex PCR, and its TCRdb copy is limited to in-frame clones, with some not included. This sample carries 45,000 to 60,000 clones, more than 75% of them seen once, and the ten largest clones take roughly 6%. As for time point: recipient sample about 28 days before transplant, after cytoreduction.

The sequence was obtained from a man in his sixties with biphenotypic leukemia. Some clones in this sample may be carry-over from other donors' samples. The rearrangement joins TRBV28 to TRBJ2-7, with 9 bases aligning to TRBD2. The sample here was peripheral blood mononuclear cells, taken before stem cell transplant. CDR3 region: CASKGWTSVTYEQYF. For the CDR3, the DNA is TGTGCCAGTAAGGGGTGGACTAGCGTAACCTACGAGCAGTACTTC.